This is a list of T cell receptor beta chains from one sample in a study of vaccination and CD4 T cells after COVID-19. Each CDR3 protein is one row after TCRdb ran MiXCR on the PCR reads. The sample lists thousands of distinct CDR3 sequences, more than 25% seen once, with over 45% in the top ten. Antigens for these TCRs are unknown. Sequenced sample: CD4+ T cells from blood, cultured in vitro. The origin of the receptors is a human donor in good health. Both conserved end residues are part of each CDR3. D genes are given only for firm matches. A clone size is listed for some rows: how often the clone was seen (once, few, many), or a class if it is expanded.

CDR3nt	CDR3aa	j_gene	d_gene	v_gene	abundance
TGTGCCAGCAGTTTTTTCGGACCAGAGGAGCCCCAGCATTTT	CASSFFGPEEPQHF	TRBJ1-5	-	TRBV28	-
TGTGCCAGCTCACCGGAAAGCACAGATACGCAGTATTTT	CASSPESTDTQYF	TRBJ2-3	-	TRBV18	-
TGTGCCAGCAGCCTCGACAGGGGTAGGGAAAAACTGTTTTTT	CASSLDRGREKLFF	TRBJ1-4	TRBD1	TRBV2	-
TGTGCCAGCAGCCCCAGACAGGGGGCCGTGGCCCAGTACTTC	CASSPRQGAVAQYF	TRBJ2-5	TRBD1	TRBV9	-
TGCAGTGCTAGCTACAGGGCGAACTATGGCTACACCTTC	CSASYRANYGYTF	TRBJ1-2	-	TRBV20-1	medium-sized
TGTGCCTGGAGTGGGCGGAGCAATCAGCCCCAGCATTTT	CAWSGRSNQPQHF	TRBJ1-5	-	TRBV30	few
TGCAGTGCTAGAGGGACCATGAACACTGAAGCTTTCTTT	CSARGTMNTEAFF	TRBJ1-1	-	TRBV20-1	-
TGTGCCATCAGTGAGTTTGGTACAGTTCCCTTGAACACTGAAGCTTTCTTT	CAISEFGTVPLNTEAFF	TRBJ1-1	-	TRBV10-3	few
TGTGCCAGCACAGGACAGGGACACCAAGAGACCCAGTACTTC	CASTGQGHQETQYF	TRBJ2-5	TRBD1	TRBV2	medium-sized
TGTGCCAGTAGTATGGGGCAGCGCACAGATACGCAGTATTTT	CASSMGQRTDTQYF	TRBJ2-3	-	TRBV19	-
TGCAGTGCTCGGACAGGGGGGCCCTACGAGCAGTACTTC	CSARTGGPYEQYF	TRBJ2-7	TRBD1	TRBV20-1	few
TGTGCCAGTAGTATATACGGGGCTAACTATGGCTACACCTTC	CASSIYGANYGYTF	TRBJ1-2	-	TRBV19	few
TGTGCCAGCAGCTTATTAGGACTAGCTAACTATGGCTACACCTTC	CASSLLGLANYGYTF	TRBJ1-2	-	TRBV7-9	few
TGTGCCAGCAGTGGACGGACAGGCCCTGAAGCTTTCTTT	CASSGRTGPEAFF	TRBJ1-1	TRBD1	TRBV2	-
TGTGCCAGCAGTAAAAAAGGGACAGCCTATAATTCACCCCTCCACTTT	CASSKKGTAYNSPLHF	TRBJ1-6	TRBD1	TRBV6-1	once
TGTGCCAGCAGCTTAGGACAGGGTGGCGGAGATACGCAGTATTTT	CASSLGQGGGDTQYF	TRBJ2-3	TRBD1	TRBV7-3	few
TGTGCCACCAGCCCCGGAGGGGCGGTTAGCACAGATACGCAGTATTTT	CATSPGGAVSTDTQYF	TRBJ2-3	-	TRBV15	few
TGTGCCAGCAGTTACGGGGGACACTATGGCTACACCTTC	CASSYGGHYGYTF	TRBJ1-2	-	TRBV6-5	few
TGTGCCATCAGAGATCAATCCGGGACTAGCGGGTTAGCTAGCACAGATACGCAGTATTTT	CAIRDQSGTSGLASTDTQYF	TRBJ2-3	TRBD2	TRBV10-3	few
TGCAGTGCTAGAGATTACAGGACTGGAAACACCATATATTTT	CSARDYRTGNTIYF	TRBJ1-3	-	TRBV20-1	few
TGTGCCAGCTCGCTGGGGCCCTGGGAGACCCAGTACTTC	CASSLGPWETQYF	TRBJ2-5	-	TRBV18	-
TGTGCCAGTTCCCAGGACAGAGCCAATCAGCCCCAGCATTTT	CASSQDRANQPQHF	TRBJ1-5	-	TRBV27	medium-sized
TGTGCCAGCAGACCAGGGGCGGTCACCGGGGAGCTGTTTTTT	CASRPGAVTGELFF	TRBJ2-2	-	TRBV6-1	-
TGCAGCGCATGTGACGGGAGCGATTTGATAGCTTTCTTT	CSACDGSDLIAFF	TRBJ1-1	-	TRBV29-1	few
TGTGCCAGCAGACGCCTCGGCGCCCTCCACTTT	CASRRLGALHF	TRBJ1-6	-	TRBV6-2/TRBV6-3	-
TGCAGTGCTCTTAGGGGGGGGCTGGGTGGCTACACCTTC	CSALRGGLGGYTF	TRBJ1-2	-	TRBV20-1	few
TGTGCCAGCAGAGTGTCGACAGGTGGCTACACCTTC	CASRVSTGGYTF	TRBJ1-2	-	TRBV28	few
TGTGCCTGGTCGAATCAAGAGACCCAGTACTTC	CAWSNQETQYF	TRBJ2-5	-	TRBV30	-
TGTGCCATCAGCCGAGGGGGTATTACAGATACGCAGTATTTT	CAISRGGITDTQYF	TRBJ2-3	-	TRBV10-3	few
TGTGCCAGTACCCCGGGACAGGGCTATGGCTACACCTTC	CASTPGQGYGYTF	TRBJ1-2	TRBD1	TRBV5-4	-
TGTGCCAGCTCGCCGCAGACAGGGGGCGGAAAGACCCAGTACTTC	CASSPQTGGGKTQYF	TRBJ2-5	TRBD1	TRBV18	few
TGTGCCAGCAGAGTGGACAGCAATCAGCCCCAGCATTTT	CASRVDSNQPQHF	TRBJ1-5	-	TRBV6-1	medium-sized
TGTGCCAGTAGCCGACGGGGACTAGCCACTCAGGGTATCTACGAGCAGTACTTC	CASSRRGLATQGIYEQYF	TRBJ2-7	TRBD2	TRBV19	-
TGTGCCAGCAGTGAAAGGATGGGGGGGGCAAGTTACTATGGCTACACCTTC	CASSERMGGASYYGYTF	TRBJ1-2	-	TRBV2	few
TGCAGTGCCCCCCGGAGCTACGAGCAGTACTTC	CSAPRSYEQYF	TRBJ2-7	-	TRBV20-1	few
TGCAGTGCTAGAGACGGTGGCCGGGGCAATCAGCCCCAGCATTTT	CSARDGGRGNQPQHF	TRBJ1-5	-	TRBV20-1	few
TGCAGTGCTAGACAGTCAGGCAGCCTGACCTATGGCTACACCTTC	CSARQSGSLTYGYTF	TRBJ1-2	-	TRBV20-1	few
TGTGCCAGCAGCTTAATACAGGGTCTCTACGAGCAGTACTTC	CASSLIQGLYEQYF	TRBJ2-7	-	TRBV7-9	-
TGTGCCAGCTCACCCTCGGGGGAAACTGAAGCTTTCTTT	CASSPSGETEAFF	TRBJ1-1	-	TRBV18	-
TGTGCCAGCAGAAAACTTACAGGGTATGATACGCAGTATTTT	CASRKLTGYDTQYF	TRBJ2-3	-	TRBV6-1	-